This TCR beta chain was sequenced in a study of T cell responses to AZD1222 COVID-19 vaccine. TCRdb's table, derived via immunoSEQ multiplex PCR, lists solely in-frame clones and lacks some. The repertoire holds roughly 150,000 clones, with about 85% as singletons. The germline V gene encodes CDR1 SQVTM and CDR2 ANQGSEA. The CDR3 has 15 residues. Trimming stripped 1 base from V and 2 bases from J, with 13 bases between. As regards this clone: What it binds is not known.

The study, taken as a whole, reports: After two AZD1222 doses, spike-specific TCR breadth and depth rose versus day 0. Clonal diversity was possibly underestimated, and the donors were mostly white British, with more females.

The material was peripheral blood, obtained after recovery from COVID-19. The chain recombines TRBV29-1 with TRBJ2-3, with a tentative D call TRBD1 (5 bases). The TCR originated in an adult who had recovered from COVID-19. The CDR3 DNA is TGCAGCGTTGAAGGCCAGGGAAGCGCCACAGATACGCAGTATTTT. Encoded protein: CSVEGQGSATDTQYF.